This paragraph reports one T cell receptor (beta chain). Other DNA sequences in this specimen translate into the identical CDR3. These data come from a study of blood T cell repertoires in COVID-19. As handled by the study authors: Cell counts per sample came from amplifying reference gene primers. The method was immunoSEQ multiplex PCR; TCRdb's version includes in-frame clones alone and lacks a portion of them. From that table come the V and J calls and clone size; the DNA was used to work out D and trimming. This sample yields about 220,000 clones, of which approximately 80% are seen a single time; under 3.5% belongs to the top ten. The CDR3 sequence is 14 residues long. The germline V gene has CDR1 SEHNR and CDR2 FQNEAQ (reference sequence). With 1 base removed from V and 2 bases from J, the gap between germline ends came to 8 bases.

The chain has TRBV7-9 and TRBJ1-1; D remains unclear. Input material: PBMCs or T cells enriched from blood (not recorded which). This receptor was taken from a woman aged 55-70 years who had recovered from COVID-19. CDR3 sequence (DNA): TGTGCCAGCAGCTTAGGGGGAGGCAACACTGAAGCTTTCTTT. It yields the protein CASSLGGGNTEAFF.